The clone carrying this TCR beta chain appeared a few times. Stated time point: sample taken at primary tumor resection. Unsorted tumor, nontumor lung tissue or cryopreserved PBMC supplied the whole RNA. This entry comes from a study of spatial heterogeneity in lung cancer. Each CDR3 protein is one row after TCRdb ran MiXCR on the 5' RACE reads. The table shows some 64,000 distinct CDR3 sequences, with roughly 7.9% occurring only once. This receptor was obtained from a female donor with early-stage non-small cell lung cancer. This sample comprised PBMCs, obtained at surgery.

CDR3 sequence (DNA): TGCAGTGCACGGGACAGCTACGAGCAGTACTTC. Its translation: CSARDSYEQYF. The chain joins TRBV20-1 to TRBJ2-7, with 7 bases aligning to TRBD1. Trimming removed 6 bases from V and 3 bases from J; junction bases left unmatched: 2. This CDR3 is built from 11 residues. Germline V gives CDR1 DFQATT, CDR2 SNEGSKA (reference sequence).